One and the same sample provided the 16 T cell receptor beta chains below, sequenced in a study of PD-1 blockade in classical Hodgkin lymphoma. The data were produced by immunoSEQ multiplex PCR, yet TCRdb's version contains in-frame clones alone and is incomplete. The sample consists of more than 45,000 clones, approximately 90% of them appearing once. Every single patient, without exception, relapsed after autologous stem cell transplantation, and brentuximab vedotin exposure varied. Sequenced material: peripheral blood mononuclear cells (PBMCs), taken before the second cycle of nivolumab. The receptors stem from a human donor with classical Hodgkin lymphoma.

This clone was picked up one time. This chain uses TRBV28 with TRBJ2-6, with D possibly being TRBD1 (5 bases). There are 16 residues in the CDR3. Between the trimmed V and J ends, which lost 0 bases and 0 bases, there was a span of 6 bases. Germline V lookup: CDR1 MDHEN, CDR2 SYDVKM. CDR3 nucleotide sequence: TGTGCCAGCAGTTTATGGACAGACTCTGGGGCCAACGTCCTGACTTTC. Translated, it gives CASSLWTDSGANVLTF.

The chain links TRBV13 to TRBJ2-7; tentatively, D is TRBD2 (5 bases). The V and J ends lost 0 bases and 0 bases respectively, with 6 bases between them. CDR3 length: 14 amino acids. CDR1 PRHDT and CDR2 FYEKMQ come from the germline V gene (reference sequence). CDR3: CASSLGDSSYEQYF. CDR3 nucleotide sequence: TGTGCCAGCAGCTTAGGGGACTCCTCCTACGAGCAGTACTTC.

V usage is TRBV7-7 and J usage is TRBJ2-1; no firm D call. Germline-derived CDR1 and CDR2 are SSHAT and FNYEAQ (reference sequence). This CDR3 is built from 16 residues. V gave up 3 bases and J gave up 0 bases, with 12 bases separating them. This chain's CDR3 is CASSFGRSSSYNEQFF. The CDR3 bases are TGTGCCAGCAGCTTTGGACGGTCGAGCTCCTACAATGAGCAGTTCTTC.

The rearrangement joins TRBV5-4 to TRBJ1-1, with a weak D call TRBD1 (5 bases). Trimming removed 3 bases from V and 0 bases from J, with 9 bases in between. This CDR3 region has 14 residues. Germline V gene lookup returns CDR1 SGHNT and CDR2 YYREEE (reference sequence). The CDR3 protein is CASSSQGMNTEAFF. The CDR3 nucleotides are TGTGCCAGCAGCTCGCAGGGCATGAACACTGAAGCTTTCTTT.

The CDR3 DNA sequence: TGTGCCAGTAACTCCCGACAGGGGGCGAACACCGGGGAGCTGTTTTTT. It is translated as CASNSRQGANTGELFF. The genes are TRBV19 and TRBJ2-2, with 9 bases matching TRBD1. The CDR3 loop spans 16 amino acids. V was pared by 7 bases and J by 0 bases, with 6 bases of the junction left unmatched. Germline CDR1 and CDR2: LNHDA and SQIVND (reference sequence).

This clone was seen just once. The chain joins TRBV7-9 to TRBJ1-4, with D possibly matching TRBD1 (6 bases). This CDR3 has 15 amino acids. Looked up from germline, CDR1 is SEHNR and CDR2 is FQNEAQ (reference sequence). V was pared by 5 bases and J by 3 bases, with 13 bases between. The CDR3 loop reads CASSDTGRANEKLFF. The CDR3 region has the DNA TGTGCCAGCAGCGACACAGGGAGAGCTAATGAAAAACTGTTTTTT. The variable domain in full, completed from reference TRBV7-9 and TRBJ1-4, reads DTGVSQNPRHKITKRGQNVTFRCDPISEHNRLYWYRQTLGQGPEFLTYFQNEAQLEKSRLLSDRFSAERPKGSFSTLEIQRTEQGDSAMYLCASSDTGRANEKLFFGSGTQLSVL.

The chain recombines TRBV27 with TRBJ1-5, with a possible D match to TRBD1 (5 bases). V lost 6 bases and J 2 bases, leaving 11 bases between the germline ends. Germline lookup yields CDR1 MNHEY and CDR2 SMNVEV (reference sequence). The CDR3 sequence is 14 residues long. The CDR3 DNA is TGTGCCAGCAGGCCCGGGGGGGGCAATCAGCCCCAGCATTTT. Its protein is CASRPGGGNQPQHF.

This clone was seen just once. This sequence joins TRBV7-9 and TRBJ1-2, with 7 bases aligning to TRBD1. The CDR3 runs to 15 residues. V lost 5 bases, J lost 4 bases, and 10 bases stayed unmatched. Germline lookup yields CDR1 SEHNR and CDR2 FQNEAQ (reference sequence). The CDR3 here is CASSLGQVWAYGYTF. CDR3 sequence (DNA): TGTGCCAGCAGCCTAGGACAGGTCTGGGCCTATGGCTACACCTTC.

The chain links TRBV2 to TRBJ1-4, with D uncertain. Per germline, CDR1 SNHLY and CDR2 FYNNEI. Trimming took off 6 bases at V and 1 base at J, with 0 bases between the two ends. The CDR3 extends over 11 amino acids. CDR3 bases: TGTGCCAGCAGAACTAATGAAAAACTGTTTTTT. It encodes CASRTNEKLFF.

The chain uses TRBV30 and TRBJ2-1; D gene uncertain. The V end lost 1 base, the J end lost 5 bases, and 6 bases lay between the germline ends. The CDR3 contains 12 residues. CDR1 is GTSNPN and CDR2 is SVGIG in the germline V gene (reference sequence). The CDR3 bases are TGTGCCTGGAGTGGTTTCGACAATGAGCAGTTCTTC. Translated, it gives CAWSGFDNEQFF.

The chain couples TRBV7-9 to TRBJ1-2; D gene unclear. CDR3 length equals 15 residues. Trimming removed 0 bases at V and 6 bases at J, with 14 bases between. Germline assignment: CDR1 SEHNR and CDR2 FQNEAQ (reference sequence). CDR3 in amino acids: CASSLAGYDWDGYTF. The CDR3 region has the DNA TGTGCCAGCAGCTTAGCAGGTTACGATTGGGATGGCTACACCTTC.

The chain has TRBV27 and TRBJ2-5, with 8 bases matching TRBD1. The CDR3 sequence is 16 residues long. Germline V CDR1 and CDR2: MNHEY, SMNVEV (reference sequence). V was clipped by 0 bases and J by 1 base; unmatched bases: 4. The CDR3 nucleotides are TGTGCCAGCAGTTTATCGCCAGGGGGCGGCCAAGAGACCCAGTACTTC. Its protein is CASSLSPGGGQETQYF.

A few counts support this clone. The V call is TRBV5-6, the J call TRBJ1-4, with 8 positions matching TRBD1. This CDR3 spans 14 amino acids. Germline V gene data show CDR1 as SGHDT and CDR2 as YYEEEE. V gave up 2 bases and J gave up 6 bases; unmatched junction bases: 3. The CDR3 coding sequence is TGTGCCAGCAGCTTTCTACAGGGGGATGAAAAACTGTTTTTT. Its protein is CASSFLQGDEKLFF.

This chain connects TRBV27 to TRBJ1-1; D remains ambiguous. The CDR3 loop spans 14 amino acids. The V end was cut by 6 bases, the J end by 6 bases, with 17 bases between. CDR1 and CDR2 (germline): MNHEY, SMNVEV (reference sequence). The CDR3, as DNA: TGTGCCAGCAGGCCCGGCCAGCCCATTGCTGAAGCTTTCTTT. Encoded protein: CASRPGQPIAEAFF.

The chain combines TRBV7-9 with TRBJ2-1; possible D gene TRBD2, 7 bases. The CDR3 is 15 amino acids. Germline assignment: CDR1 SEHNR and CDR2 FQNEAQ (reference sequence). V lost 5 bases to trimming and J lost 5 bases, with 16 bases between them. CDR3 region: CASSPWGGADNEQFF. CDR3 coding DNA: TGTGCCAGCAGCCCCTGGGGGGGCGCCGACAATGAGCAGTTCTTC. The whole variable domain, filled in from reference TRBV7-9 and TRBJ2-1, reads DTGVSQNPRHKITKRGQNVTFRCDPISEHNRLYWYRQTLGQGPEFLTYFQNEAQLEKSRLLSDRFSAERPKGSFSTLEIQRTEQGDSAMYLCASSPWGGADNEQFFGPGTRLTVL.

The chain employs TRBV27 and TRBJ2-7; 15 positions agree with TRBD2. This CDR3 contains 18 residues. Germline lookup yields CDR1 MNHEY and CDR2 SMNVEV (reference sequence). V shed 5 bases, J shed 6 bases, and the junction held 14 bases outside the gene matches. In DNA, the CDR3 is TGTGCCAGCAGTCCAACCAAAGGGACTAGCGGGAGGAGGGGCGAGCAGTACTTC. Its translation: CASSPTKGTSGRRGEQYF.